The 25 T cell receptor beta chains in this list originate from one sample, sequenced in a study of relationships among human T cell subsets. Anti-CD25 beads selected CD4+CD25+ regulatory T cells from positively selected CD4+ cells. From mRNA, alpha and beta CDR3 regions were amplified using semiquantitative ARM-PCR. Exponential amplification used communal superprimers after tagged nested gene-specific primers in ARM-PCR. Each CDR3 protein gets one entry after TCRdb re-called the multiplex PCR reads with MiXCR. The sample includes approximately 14,000 distinct CDR3 sequences, 60% of them seen just once. Sequencing was carried out using Tregs sorted from blood. The receptor set was obtained from a man between 35 and 55 years old in good health.

Relative to its sample, this clonotype is medium-sized. V and J are TRBV11-2 and TRBJ2-7; 8 nucleotides agree with TRBD2. From germline, CDR1 is SGHAT and CDR2 FQNNGV. V gave up 0 bases and J gave up 6 bases; unmatched junction bases: 16. This CDR3 has 18 amino acids. DNA of the CDR3: TGTGCCAGCAGCTTAGAGTTGTCCACCGGGACTAGTATTTTCGAGCAGTACTTC. Protein sequence: CASSLELSTGTSIFEQYF.

The chain couples TRBV29-1 to TRBJ1-1, with D possibly matching TRBD1 (6 bases). The CDR3 consists of 13 residues. Trimming stripped 4 bases from V and 3 bases from J, with 12 bases between. The germline CDR1 and CDR2 sequences are SQVTM and ANQGSEA. CDR3 region: CSVVRQVDTEAFF. The CDR3 coding sequence is TGCAGCGTTGTGAGACAGGTGGACACTGAAGCTTTCTTT.

The rearrangement joins TRBV5-1 to TRBJ2-1; 8 nucleotides line up with TRBD2. V shed 4 bases and J 1 base; nucleotides not matched to a gene: 7. The germline V gene has CDR1 SGHRS and CDR2 YFSETQ. This CDR3 has 16 amino acids. DNA for the CDR3: TGCGCCAGCAGCGCTGGAACTAGCGGTTCCTACAATGAGCAGTTCTTC. This encodes CASSAGTSGSYNEQFF.

The chain uses TRBV4-1 and TRBJ2-5; D gene unclear. V lost 0 bases to trimming and J lost 7 bases, with 15 bases between them. In germline, CDR1 is MGHRA, CDR2 YSYEKL. The CDR3 has 15 amino acids. The CDR3 region is CASSQEHPSRGTQYF. The CDR3 DNA is TGCGCCAGCAGCCAAGAGCACCCCTCACGAGGGACCCAGTACTTC.

CDR3 coding DNA: TGTGCCAGCAGCTTAGTCGGGAGGTCCTACAATGAGCAGTTCTTC. Encoded protein: CASSLVGRSYNEQFF. The chain employs TRBV7-2 and TRBJ2-1, with TRBD2 identical over 7 bases. Germline V gives CDR1 SGHTA, CDR2 FQGNSA. The CDR3 sequence is 15 residues long. Unmatched junction bases numbered 1, after V lost 1 base and J lost 1 base.

The rearrangement uses TRBV2 and TRBJ2-1; no clear D. The CDR3 runs to 13 residues. The V end was cut by 4 bases, the J end by 2 bases, with 6 bases between. Looked up from germline, CDR1 is SNHLY and CDR2 is FYNNEI. The DNA of the CDR3 is TGTGCCAGCAGTGTTGAAACCTACAATGAGCAGTTCTTC. Its translation is CASSVETYNEQFF.

The chain recombines TRBV5-4 with TRBJ2-1, with 9 bases matching TRBD1. J lost 6 bases, V lost 4 bases, and 2 bases had no gene match. This CDR3 has 13 amino acids. Germline loops: CDR1 SGHNT, CDR2 YYREEE (reference sequence). The CDR3 is CASSATGGNEQFF. The CDR3 DNA reads TGTGCCAGCAGCGCGACAGGGGGCAATGAGCAGTTCTTC. The full variable domain, its missing parts supplied by reference TRBV5-4 and TRBJ2-1, is ETGVTQSPTHLIKTRGQQVTLRCSSQSGHNTVSWYQQALGQGPQFIFQYYREEENGRGNFPPRFSGLQFPNYSSELNVNALELDDSALYLCASSATGGNEQFFGPGTRLTVL.

This clonotype was counted only a few times. The chain is built from TRBV5-4 and TRBJ2-1; 10 positions agree with TRBD1. The V gene's germline CDR1 is SGHNT and CDR2 YYREEE (reference sequence). Trimming cost V 4 bases and J 7 bases; bases outside gene matches: 8. CDR3 length: 15 amino acids. The CDR3 sequence is CASSPGTGERNEQFF. CDR3 coding DNA: TGTGCCAGCAGCCCCGGGACAGGGGAAAGGAATGAGCAGTTCTTC.

This clonotype was seen only a few times. The chain recombines TRBV28 with TRBJ2-7; D uncertain. Germline V gene sequence: CDR1 MDHEN, CDR2 SYDVKM. This CDR3 region has 18 residues. V lost 5 bases to trimming and J lost 3 bases, with 26 bases between them. The CDR3 sequence is CASSPLSFRRMLLYEQYF. The CDR3 bases are TGTGCCAGCAGTCCCTTATCATTTCGGCGGATGCTCCTCTACGAGCAGTACTTC.

The chain employs TRBV5-1 and TRBJ2-5, with D possibly matching TRBD2 (6 bases). Between the trimmed V and J ends, which lost 5 bases and 1 base, there was a span of 12 bases. The V gene's germline CDR1 is SGHRS and CDR2 YFSETQ. CDR3 length equals 14 residues. The CDR3 DNA follows: TGCGCCAGCAGTAGGGCGGGGCCCCAAGAGACCCAGTACTTC. Translated, it gives CASSRAGPQETQYF.

By sample share, this clonotype is medium-sized. The chain is built from TRBV11-1 and TRBJ2-7; D might be TRBD2 (6 bases). Trimming left V 4 bases short and J 5 bases short, with 15 bases between. The germline V gene has CDR1 SGHAT and CDR2 FQDESV (reference sequence). This CDR3 has 14 amino acids. The CDR3 loop is CASSSSRTSNEQYF. CDR3 in DNA: TGTGCCAGCAGCTCCTCCCGAACTAGCAACGAGCAGTACTTC. The variable domain in full, with the rest retrieved from reference TRBV11-1 and TRBJ2-7, is EAEVAQSPRYKITEKSQAVAFWCDPISGHATLYWYRQILGQGPELLVQFQDESVVDDSQLPKDRFSAERLKGVDSTLKIQPAELGDSAMYLCASSSSRTSNEQYFGPGTRLTVT.

The chain employs TRBV2 and TRBJ2-7; D is undetermined. V lost 4 bases and J 1 base, leaving 8 bases between the germline ends. From germline, CDR1 is SNHLY and CDR2 FYNNEI. The CDR3 has 13 amino acids. Written as DNA, the CDR3 is TGTGCCAGCAGTGTCGGGCCTTCCTACGAGCAGTACTTC. Translating it yields CASSVGPSYEQYF.

The chain couples TRBV20-1 to TRBJ1-1; 7 nucleotides line up with TRBD1. The CDR3 covers 12 residues. Per the germline V gene, CDR1 is DFQATT and CDR2 is SNEGSKA (reference sequence). Trimming at V came to 5 bases and at J to 7 bases, leaving 7 bases not matched to a gene. The CDR3 bases are TGCAGTGCTGAGCAGGGGGGCTTTGAAGCTTTCTTT. This sequence encodes CSAEQGGFEAFF.

This clonotype was counted only a few times. This chain connects TRBV10-3 to TRBJ2-7, with D possibly matching TRBD1 (6 bases). Trimming cost V 5 bases and J 0 bases, with 14 bases left between them. The CDR3 length is 15 residues. CDR1 is ENHRY and CDR2 is SYGVKD in the germline V gene. CDR3 coding DNA: TGTGCCATCAGTTCAGACAGGATCCGCTCCTACGAGCAGTACTTC. It encodes CAISSDRIRSYEQYF.

This clonotype was counted a few times. The V gene is TRBV27, the J gene TRBJ2-3; TRBD1 is a possible D gene (6 bases). The CDR3 has 15 residues. V gave up 2 bases and J gave up 0 bases, with 9 bases separating them. The germline V gene has CDR1 MNHEY and CDR2 SMNVEV (reference sequence). The CDR3, as DNA: TGTGCCAGCAGTTTAATACAGGGCAGCACAGATACGCAGTATTTT. Translation gives CASSLIQGSTDTQYF.

The chain carries TRBV6-8 and TRBJ2-1, with a possible D match to TRBD1 (6 bases). This CDR3 is 21 amino acids long. Looked up from germline, CDR1 is MNHGY and CDR2 is SAAAGT. Trimming removed 6 bases at V and 4 bases at J, with 34 bases between. CDR3 bases: TGTGCCAGCAGCCCCGGACTGATCTTGGGATCAGGACAGCCCCGTTACAATGAGCAGTTCTTC. Translated, it gives CASSPGLILGSGQPRYNEQFF.

In regard to this clonotype: Mismatch with germline at one junction end may stem from a read error. The J gene is TRBJ2-3, the V gene TRBV7-8; D is possibly TRBD2 (6 bases). CDR3 length: 15 residues. Germline V gives CDR1 SGHVS, CDR2 FQNEAQ. The CDR3 is CASSFLRGPTDAQYF. The CDR3, as DNA: TGTGCCAGCAGCTTTTTGCGGGGCCCGACAGATGCGCAGTATTTT.

The V call is TRBV4-2, the J call TRBJ2-1; no reliable D call. The V end lost 0 bases, the J end lost 8 bases, and 14 bases lay between the germline ends. Looked up from germline, CDR1 is LGHNA and CDR2 is YNFKEQ. This CDR3 region has 15 residues. This CDR3 reads CASSQEGGVADEQFF. In DNA form, the CDR3 reads TGTGCCAGCAGCCAAGAAGGTGGTGTCGCGGATGAGCAGTTCTTC.

The CDR3 region is CASSEYSGKGNQPQHF. CDR3 sequence (DNA): TGTGCCAGCAGTGAATACTCGGGGAAGGGCAATCAGCCCCAGCATTTT. V gene TRBV6-1 combines with J gene TRBJ1-5; no clear D. The CDR3 runs to 16 residues. Looked up from germline, CDR1 is MNHNS and CDR2 is SASEGT. Between the trimmed V and J ends, which lost 2 bases and 2 bases, there was a span of 13 bases.

The rearrangement joins TRBV28 to TRBJ2-4; 7 bases map to TRBD1. The CDR3 runs 16 residues. Losses at the gene ends were 8 bases for V and 5 bases for J; bases not matched to a gene: 15. Germline CDR1 MDHEN, CDR2 SYDVKM. The CDR3 bases are TGTGCCAGCCAAACCTGGCACGACAGGGTGGAAAACATTCAGTACTTC. As protein: CASQTWHDRVENIQYF.

CDR3 in amino acids: CSAHLGDPYGYTF. The CDR3 DNA sequence: TGCAGCGCCCACCTCGGGGACCCCTATGGCTACACCTTC. The chain links TRBV29-1 to TRBJ1-2; D may be TRBD1 (5 bases). Trimming pared 7 bases from V and 4 bases from J, leaving 16 bases between. The germline CDR1 and CDR2 sequences are SQVTM and ANQGSEA. CDR3 length: 13 residues.

This clonotype has just one count. The chain is built from TRBV28 and TRBJ2-7; D may be TRBD2 (5 bases). The germline V and J ends were trimmed by 0 bases and 2 bases, with 11 bases remaining between them. The V gene's germline CDR1 is MDHEN and CDR2 SYDVKM. This CDR3 spans 15 amino acids. The DNA for the CDR3 is TGTGCCAGCAGTTTATGGAGGTCGGGAACCTACGAGCAGTACTTC. Protein sequence: CASSLWRSGTYEQYF.

V usage is TRBV30 and J usage is TRBJ2-3; TRBD2 is a possible D gene (5 bases). CDR1 is GTSNPN, CDR2 SVGIG, per germline (reference sequence). V gave up 4 bases and J gave up 0 bases, with 8 bases separating them. This CDR3 is built from 13 residues. Written as DNA, the CDR3 is TGTGCCTGGACCCGGGGAAGCACAGATACGCAGTATTTT. It codes for CAWTRGSTDTQYF.

The V and J genes are TRBV10-2 and TRBJ2-7; 7 bases are shared with TRBD1. Germline V gene data show CDR1 as WSHSY and CDR2 as SAAADI. With 4 bases clipped from V and 2 bases from J, the junction kept 5 bases outside the gene matches. The CDR3 spans 14 residues. Here the CDR3 DNA reads TGCGCCAGCAGTGCAATACAGGGGACCTACGAGCAGTACTTC. Its translation: CASSAIQGTYEQYF.

V gene TRBV19 combines with J gene TRBJ1-5, with D unclear. CDR1 is LNHDA, CDR2 SQIVND, per germline (reference sequence). Trimming removed 8 bases from V and 0 bases from J, with 11 bases in between. The CDR3 extends over 14 amino acids. The chain's CDR3 is CASQGLYSNQPQHF. CDR3 DNA: TGTGCCAGTCAAGGGCTCTATAGCAATCAGCCCCAGCATTTT.